This T cell receptor (beta chain) was found in a study of control samples from healthy donors and cancer patients. The table came from immunoSEQ multiplex PCR; TCRdb's copy has only in-frame clones and leaves some out. The profile shows tens of thousands of clones, 85% to 90% of them singletons. Trimming cost V 2 bases and J 0 bases, with 11 bases left between them. CDR3 length: 16 amino acids. Germline V gene data show CDR1 as KGHSH and CDR2 as LQKENI. The material sequenced was PBMCs. J is TRBJ1-5 and V is TRBV18; D call uncertain. This TCR came from a woman aged 55-70 years with head and neck cancer. As DNA, the CDR3 is TGTGCCAGCTCACCATCGTCGGGGAATAGCAATCAGCCCCAGCATTTT. This encodes CASSPSSGNSNQPQHF.